Listed below are T cell receptor beta chains from one sample, sequenced in a study of blood T cell repertoires in COVID-19. Clones were sequenced by immunoSEQ multiplex PCR, and TCRdb holds only the in-frame ones, with some missing. The sample carries 180,000 or so clones, 76% recorded once. Sample: peripheral blood. These receptor sequences come from a woman in her forties or fifties with active or convalescent COVID-19. Each CDR3 is given with its conserved first and last residue. D genes are given only for firm matches. A row's size may be missing; if present it is once, few, many or a size class.

size	V	D	J	DNA	CDR3
-	TRBV20-1	-	TRBJ2-5	TGCAGTGCTAGCTCCCAAGAGACCCAGTACTTC	CSASSQETQYF
-	TRBV30	-	TRBJ2-2	TGTGCCTGGAGTGTACTACTAGCCACGAACACCGGGGAGCTGTTTTTT	CAWSVLLATNTGELFF
-	TRBV2	TRBD1	TRBJ1-3	TGTGCCAGCAGTGGTGACAGGGGGCGAGGAAACACCATATATTTT	CASSGDRGRGNTIYF
-	TRBV7-9	TRBD1	TRBJ1-1	TGTGCCAGCAGCGGAGAAGGGACAGGGACGCTCTTGGCTTTCTTT	CASSGEGTGTLLAFF
-	TRBV7-2	TRBD1	TRBJ1-2	TGTGCCAGCAGCTTAGAGTACAGGGGGGAGGGCTACACCTTC	CASSLEYRGEGYTF
-	TRBV10-3	-	TRBJ1-6	TGTGCCATCGGGGCGGGGAACAGTAATTCACCCCTCCACTTT	CAIGAGNSNSPLHF
-	TRBV10-3	-	TRBJ1-1	TGTGCCATCAGTGAGGGGGGGGCGACGACTGAAGCTTTCTTT	CAISEGGATTEAFF
many	TRBV18	TRBD2	TRBJ2-5	TGTGCCAGCTCAGATTCTAGCGGGAGAGAGACCCAGTACTTC	CASSDSSGRETQYF
once	TRBV18	-	TRBJ2-7	TGTGCCAGCTCACTGGACACCACCGCCTACGAGCAGTACTTC	CASSLDTTAYEQYF
-	TRBV29-1	TRBD1	TRBJ1-1	TGCAGCGTAGTAGTAAGGGGGCGAGGGTACACTGAAGCTTTCTTT	CSVVVRGRGYTEAFF
-	TRBV28	-	TRBJ2-1	TGTGCCAGCAGCTCCGGGACTCTCCCGATAGGGAATGAGCAGTTCTTC	CASSSGTLPIGNEQFF
-	TRBV28	TRBD2	TRBJ2-1	TGTGCCAGCAGTAACGGACTAGCGGGAGGGCCAGGAACCTACAATGAGCAGTTCTTC	CASSNGLAGGPGTYNEQFF
once	TRBV7-8	TRBD1	TRBJ1-3	TGTGCCAGCAGCCCCAGGGGGGACACCATATATTTT	CASSPRGDTIYF
few	TRBV13	-	TRBJ1-1	TGTGCCAGCAGCTTAACGTTTGGGGGCGCCAATGAAGCTTTCTTT	CASSLTFGGANEAFF
-	TRBV25-1	-	TRBJ2-2	TGTGCCAGCAGACGAGCCACCGGGGAGCTGTTTTTT	CASRRATGELFF
-	TRBV19	TRBD2	TRBJ2-7	TGTGCCAGTAGCAGACTAGCGGGTAGCTCCTACGAGCAGTACTTC	CASSRLAGSSYEQYF
-	TRBV2	TRBD1	TRBJ2-3	TGTGCCAGCAGTACGGGACAGGACTTAGATACGCAGTATTTT	CASSTGQDLDTQYF
-	TRBV4-3	-	TRBJ1-1	TGCGCCAGCAGCCAAAGCAGGGGTCCGAACACTGAAGCTTTCTTT	CASSQSRGPNTEAFF
few	TRBV6-5	-	TRBJ1-5	TGTGCCAGCAAACGCGATTACCAATCCCAGCATTTT	CASKRDYQSQHF
-	TRBV18	-	TRBJ1-4	TGTGCCAGCTCACCAGGGACAAAGAATGAAAAACTGTTTTTT	CASSPGTKNEKLFF
once	TRBV29-1	TRBD2	TRBJ2-1	TGCAGCGGATGGACTAGCCCTTACAATGAGCAGTTCTTC	CSGWTSPYNEQFF
few	TRBV7-9	-	TRBJ1-6	TGTGCCAGCAGCTTAGCTCAGAATTCACCCCTCCACTTT	CASSLAQNSPLHF
once	TRBV19	TRBD2	TRBJ2-2	TGTGCCAGTAGTCCGCGGGACTATACGAACACCGGGGAGCTGTTTTTT	CASSPRDYTNTGELFF
-	TRBV6-4	TRBD2	TRBJ2-1	TGTGCCAGCAGTGAACTAGCGGGTGGGCAGGCTGAGCAGTTCTTC	CASSELAGGQAEQFF
-	TRBV24-1	-	TRBJ1-4	TGTGCCACCAGTGATGGAGGAGCCCAGCGTGAAAAACTGTTTTTT	CATSDGGAQREKLFF
once	TRBV7-9	-	TRBJ1-3	TGTGCCAGCAGTTTTACCGGGACAAATCGAAACACCATATATTTT	CASSFTGTNRNTIYF
-	TRBV5-8	-	TRBJ2-7	TGTGCCAGCAGCTTGGACAGGGACTACGAGCAGTACTTC	CASSLDRDYEQYF
-	TRBV28	TRBD2	TRBJ2-2	TGTGCCAGCAGTTTGAGGGGGATTTCCACTAGCGGGAGGGCAAACGGGGAGCTGTTTTTT	CASSLRGISTSGRANGELFF
-	TRBV9	TRBD2	TRBJ2-7	TGTGCCAGCAGCGTAGCCCCGACTAGCGCCCGCTACGAGCAGTACTTC	CASSVAPTSARYEQYF
-	TRBV30	TRBD1	TRBJ1-4	TGTGCCTGGAGTGTATCAGGGGGCGGGGAAAAACTGTTTTTT	CAWSVSGGGEKLFF
-	TRBV28	-	TRBJ2-7	TGTGCCAGCAGTGTTACTAGTTTCCACGAGCAGTACTTC	CASSVTSFHEQYF
-	TRBV7-2	TRBD2	TRBJ2-6	TGTGCCAGCAGCTTAGACAGCGGGGGGGCCGCTGGGGCCAACGTCCTGACTTTC	CASSLDSGGAAGANVLTF
-	TRBV7-9	TRBD1	TRBJ1-1	TGTGCCAGCATCTCCGTGGACAGGGGGAACACTGAAGCTTTCTTT	CASISVDRGNTEAFF
few	TRBV5-5	TRBD1	TRBJ1-5	TGTGCCAGCAGCTTAGGACAGGGGGTAACACAGCCCCAGCATTTT	CASSLGQGVTQPQHF
-	TRBV5-4	TRBD2	TRBJ2-3	TGTGCCAGCAGCTTGGCCAGAAGAGGGACTAGCGGCACAGATACGCAGTATTTT	CASSLARRGTSGTDTQYF
-	TRBV19	-	TRBJ2-7	TGTGCCAGTAGTATTGGTTCGAAGCGGGCCTACTCCTACGAGCAGTACTTC	CASSIGSKRAYSYEQYF
few	TRBV5-1	TRBD1	TRBJ1-2	TGCGCCAGCAGCTTTGGGGACAGGGGGAACTATGGCTACACCTTC	CASSFGDRGNYGYTF
-	TRBV20-1	TRBD2	TRBJ2-1	TGCAGTGCTAGTGGGCCAGGGAGAGCGGGGAGGGATGAGCAGTTCTTC	CSASGPGRAGRDEQFF
-	TRBV28	-	TRBJ1-1	TGTGCCAGCATCCCCAGGGGCAGGGAGAACACTGAAGCTTTCTTT	CASIPRGRENTEAFF
few	TRBV6-5	-	TRBJ1-5	TGTGCCAGCAGTCCCAGACAGACTAGCAATCAGCCCCAGCATTTT	CASSPRQTSNQPQHF
few	TRBV14	TRBD1	TRBJ2-7	TGTGCCAGCAGCCGACAGGGTTTTTTCTACGAGCAGTACTTC	CASSRQGFFYEQYF